The 9 T cell receptor beta chains below were found in one sample sequenced in a study of cytomegalovirus exposure and HLA in healthy donors. Primers included in the PCR were 60 Vbeta and 13 Jbeta primers. Using immunoSEQ multiplex PCR, the repertoire was profiled, and TCRdb retains in-frame clones only, with some absent. The sample has roughly 150,000 clones, 82% seen once. The sample was PBMCs. These receptors came from a girl aged 10 to 17 in good health and CMV-seropositive.

As DNA, the CDR3 is TGTGCCAGTAGTGTAAGGGACATCAGTAATCAGCCCCAGCATTTT. It yields the protein CASSVRDISNQPQHF. V gene TRBV19 combines with J gene TRBJ1-5, with D tentatively TRBD1 (6 bases). With 5 bases removed from V and 4 bases from J, the gap between germline ends came to 15 bases. There are 15 residues in the CDR3. CDR1 is LNHDA and CDR2 is SQIVND in the germline V gene (reference sequence).

The rearrangement links TRBV29-1 to TRBJ2-3, with D possibly TRBD1 on 5 matching bases. The CDR3 sequence is 14 residues long. Trimming stripped 3 bases from V and 1 base from J, with 11 bases between. The germline V gene encodes CDR1 SQVTM and CDR2 ANQGSEA. The CDR3 bases are TGCAGCGTTGATCTCCAGGGCGGCACAGATACGCAGTATTTT. This translates into CSVDLQGGTDTQYF.

The V and J genes are TRBV18 and TRBJ1-5; 7 nucleotides match TRBD1. This CDR3 has 14 residues. V dropped 4 bases and J dropped 3; count of bases not matched to a gene: 3. Germline CDR1 and CDR2: KGHSH and LQKENI. The CDR3 loop is CASSRDRTNQPQHF. As DNA, the CDR3 is TGTGCCAGCTCACGGGACAGAACCAATCAGCCCCAGCATTTT. The complete variable domain, with remaining parts taken from reference TRBV18 and TRBJ1-5, reads NAGVMQNPRHLVRRRGQEARLRCSPMKGHSHVYWYRQLPEEGLKFMVYLQKENIIDESGMPKERFSAEFPKEGPSILRIQQVVRGDSAAYFCASSRDRTNQPQHFGDGTRLSIL.

The CDR3 protein is CASSLKGTGAHYNTGELFF. CDR3 sequence (DNA): TGTGCCAGCAGTTTAAAGGGGACAGGGGCCCACTATAACACCGGGGAGCTGTTTTTT. The chain links TRBV27 to TRBJ2-2, with TRBD1 matching over 10 bases. Germline V gives CDR1 MNHEY, CDR2 SMNVEV (reference sequence). V shed 2 bases and J 2 bases; nucleotides not matched to a gene: 11. The CDR3 contains 19 residues.

The V gene is TRBV6-1, the J gene TRBJ1-4; D not certain. Germline values: CDR1 MNHNS, CDR2 SASEGT. The CDR3 has 14 residues. V lost 1 base to trimming and J lost 7 bases, with 10 bases between them. In DNA form, the CDR3 reads TGTGCCAGCAGTGAAGTCTCCTCGGTTGAAAAACTGTTTTTT. Amino acids: CASSEVSSVEKLFF.

This clone was seen a few times. The germline gene is not matched at one end of the junction; a read error may be the cause. This chain uses TRBV7-3 with TRBJ2-7; TRBD1 matches at 8 bases. The CDR3 is 17 residues long. The V gene's germline CDR1 is SGHTA and CDR2 FQGTGA. The CDR3 protein is CASSLNAVGTGSDEQYF. DNA of the CDR3: TGTGCCAGCAGCTTAAACGCCGTCGGGACAGGCTCCGACGAGCAGTACTTC.

The rearrangement links TRBV5-1 to TRBJ2-1, with 11 bases identical to TRBD2. Unmatched junction bases numbered 3, after V lost 4 bases and J lost 6 bases. CDR3 length: 14 amino acids. Germline CDR1 SGHRS, CDR2 YFSETQ. The CDR3 coding sequence is TGCGCCAGCAGCAGTGGGACTAGCGGCAATGAGCAGTTCTTC. Its protein is CASSSGTSGNEQFF.

The gene calls are TRBV11-3 and TRBJ2-3; D possibly corresponds to TRBD2 (5 bases). Germline V gives CDR1 SGHNT, CDR2 YENEEA. This CDR3 region has 14 residues. The V end lost 1 base, the J end lost 0 bases, and 5 bases lay between the germline ends. The CDR3 DNA reads as TGTGCCAGCAGCTTAGCGGGGAGCACAGATACGCAGTATTTT. It yields the protein CASSLAGSTDTQYF.

The chain employs TRBV29-1 and TRBJ2-1; possible D gene TRBD1, 6 bases. Trimming stripped 5 bases from V and 4 bases from J, with 21 bases between. Germline lookup yields CDR1 SQVTM and CDR2 ANQGSEA. This CDR3 is built from 16 residues. CDR3 residues: CSVWGTGERGYNEQFF. The CDR3 bases are TGCAGCGTTTGGGGGACCGGGGAGAGGGGGTACAATGAGCAGTTCTTC.